The clone carrying this TCR beta chain has a single count. The antigen is unknown. One end of the junction does not line up with germline, which may come from a read error. This specimen comes from a study of Graves' ophthalmopathy and Graves' hyperthyroidism. The CDR3 spans 13 residues. Germline V gene sequence: CDR1 SGHDT, CDR2 YYEEEE. Stable hyperthyroidism referred to disease that showed no ophthalmopathy within 18 months of follow-up. Transcripts of RNA were the source for amplifying TCR beta CDR3 regions. After a first-round RT-PCR with HTBI primers, a second-round multiplex PCR was run. Each CDR3 protein is one row after TCRdb ran MiXCR on the multiplex PCR reads. The sample holds roughly 610,000 distinct CDR3 sequences, 22% seen once. Study findings and constraints: Blood also harbored most expanded thyroid clonotypes above 0.001 frequency. Sensitivity of roughly 88% and specificity of around 80% were achieved when a 13-signature model separated ophthalmopathy from stable hyperthyroidism.

Sequenced input: peripheral blood. The chain is built from TRBV5-6 and TRBJ1-2; no firm D call. The TCR comes from a woman younger than 30 with stable Graves' hyperthyroidism. Some clones in this sample may be carry-over from other donors' samples. The CDR3 loop reads CASTLILGHGYTF. CDR3 DNA: TGTGCCAGCACCTTGATTCTAGGGCATGGCTACACCTTC.